This T cell receptor (beta chain) is drawn from a study of cytomegalovirus exposure and HLA in healthy donors. This CDR3 has 14 amino acids. V was shortened by 4 bases and J by 1 base, with 11 bases between the two germline ends. The germline V gene has CDR1 SGHNT and CDR2 YYREEE (reference sequence). Primers: 60 Vbeta forward and 13 Jbeta reverse. Produced via immunoSEQ multiplex PCR; TCRdb's table is partial and in-frame only. The sample has over 130,000 clones; 75% to 85% are singletons. Concerning this clone: The same CDR3 also results from other DNA sequences found in this sample.

Material: PBMCs. This sequence originates from a man over 45 in good health and CMV-seronegative. V gene TRBV5-4 combines with J gene TRBJ1-1, with D possibly being TRBD1 (6 bases). CDR3 DNA: TGTGCCAGCAGCCTGGGACACTGGAACACTGAAGCTTTCTTT. Translation gives CASSLGHWNTEAFF. The whole variable domain, remainder taken from reference TRBV5-4 and TRBJ1-1, is ETGVTQSPTHLIKTRGQQVTLRCSSQSGHNTVSWYQQALGQGPQFIFQYYREEENGRGNFPPRFSGLQFPNYSSELNVNALELDDSALYLCASSLGHWNTEAFFGQGTRLTVV.